This T cell receptor beta chain was obtained from a study of CD8+ T cells in alopecia areata. As for treatment: oral pan-JAK inhibitor, 5-10 mg twice daily. Germline CDR1 and CDR2: SQVTM and ANQGSEA. This CDR3 is 14 amino acids long. V lost 6 bases, J lost 2 bases, and 8 bases stayed unmatched. In each case, RNA was isolated and then reverse transcribed into cDNA as the sequencing template. Here immunoSEQ multiplex PCR was the method, and the copy in TCRdb shows in-frame clones only, minus some. This table holds about 180,000 clones, 58% found once. The TCR was taken from a human donor with alopecia areata. Sequenced here: CD4+ T cells sorted from blood, sampled around week 55, from a patient treated with tofacitinib. The gene calls are TRBV29-1 and TRBJ2-7, with 9 bases aligning to TRBD1. CDR3 loop: CSVGPRTGAYEQYF. The CDR3, as DNA: TGCAGCGTAGGCCCGCGGACAGGGGCCTACGAGCAGTACTTC.